The following is a T cell receptor (beta chain) sequence with its context. The antigen remains undetermined. This sample is drawn from a study of cytotoxic CD8 clonotypes in ibrutinib-treated CLL. Across the study: Partial response was seen in 25 or so patients and complete response in 2; after median around 69 months, around 15 stayed remitted, approximately twelve progressed. Timing of response sample collection was a median around 12 months after treatment start, with a range of 6 to 36.

CDR3 length equals 14 residues. The germline V gene has CDR1 MNHNY and CDR2 SVGAGI (reference sequence). The ends lost 5 bases at V and 7 bases at J; junction bases unmatched: 8. About 2.2 micrograms of genomic DNA, which was extracted from cryopreserved PBMCs, served as the material used for the TCR beta libraries. Study-wide results and caveats: Baseline clonality, above age-matched healthy donor levels, tracked circulating CD8+ T-cell counts.

Repertoires were generated with immunoSEQ multiplex PCR, while TCRdb's copy carries only in-frame clones and drops some. Here the sample spans more than 85,000 clones, around 80% being singletons. The TCR was taken from a human donor with chronic lymphocytic leukemia. Specimen: PBMCs, collected after 12 months of ibrutinib treatment. The rearrangement uses TRBV6-6 and TRBJ1-5; 7 bases align to TRBD1. The CDR3 bases are TGTGCCAGCAGTGACAGGGAGGGAAACCAGCCCCAGCATTTT. Its translation is CASSDREGNQPQHF.